The 28 T cell receptor beta chains presented below share a single source sample, sequenced in a study of shared clonotypes between healthy human individuals. Libraries were prepared by immunoSEQ multiplex PCR; TCRdb keeps only in-frame clonotypes and omits some of them. Of around 980,000 clones listed, around 78% are singletons. The sample taken for sequencing was memory CD4+ T cells from PBMCs. Subset meaning: CD45RA-negative fraction. Source of these receptors: a man between 18 and 35 years old in good health. Some clones in this sample may be carry-over from other donors' samples.

J is TRBJ1-1 and V is TRBV14, with unresolved D. Trimming removed 0 bases at V and 9 bases at J, with 8 bases between. The CDR3 extends over 12 amino acids. Germline V gene lookup returns CDR1 SGHDN and CDR2 FVKESK. The CDR3 DNA follows: TGTGCCAGCAGCCAAGATGGACGAAAAGCTTTCTTT. Amino acid sequence: CASSQDGRKAFF.

This chain connects TRBV6-6 to TRBJ1-5; D remains ambiguous. The CDR3 spans 14 residues. V was shortened by 0 bases and J by 5 bases, with 8 bases between the two germline ends. From germline, CDR1 is MNHNY and CDR2 SVGAGI (reference sequence). The CDR3 reads CASSYSSAYQPQHF. As DNA, the CDR3 is TGTGCCAGCAGTTACTCCTCAGCCTATCAGCCCCAGCATTTT.

The chain links TRBV10-3 to TRBJ1-2; D unresolved. V was trimmed by 0 bases and J by 1 base, leaving 6 bases between them. The CDR3 runs to 14 residues. Germline-derived CDR1 and CDR2 are ENHRY and SYGVKD. The DNA for the CDR3 is TGTGCCATCAGTGAGTCCCAGGATAACTATGGCTACACCTTC. Protein product: CAISESQDNYGYTF.

In this sample, this clone turned up a few times. The chain couples TRBV20-1 to TRBJ1-1; D unresolved. Germline CDR1 is DFQATT and CDR2 is SNEGSKA (reference sequence). V lost 6 bases, J lost 10 bases, and 6 bases lay in between. This CDR3 contains 8 residues. The CDR3 region has the DNA TGCAGTGCCACGGTAGCTTTCTTT. Translation gives CSATVAFF.

The chain is built from TRBV19 and TRBJ1-1; D not certain. CDR3 length: 12 amino acids. CDR1 is LNHDA, CDR2 SQIVND, per germline (reference sequence). With 9 bases removed from V and 5 bases from J, the gap between germline ends came to 13 bases. As DNA, the CDR3 is TGTGCCAGCTCGACATGGGAGACTGAAGCTTTCTTT. This gives the protein CASSTWETEAFF.

The rearrangement uses TRBV5-1 and TRBJ1-3; D is unclear. This CDR3 has 14 amino acids. V was pared by 7 bases and J by 0 bases, with 11 bases between. From germline, CDR1 is SGHRS and CDR2 YFSETQ. In DNA form, the CDR3 reads TGCGCCAGCGGCCAAGGCAGCTCTGGAAACACCATATATTTT. It is translated as CASGQGSSGNTIYF. Full variable domain (rest looked up from reference TRBV5-1 and TRBJ1-3): KAGVTQTPRYLIKTRGQQVTLSCSPISGHRSVSWYQQTPGQGLQFLFEYFSETQRNKGNFPGRFSGRQFSNSRSEMNVSTLELGDSALYLCASGQGSSGNTIYFGEGSWLTVV.

The table lists this clone with many counts. The chain combines TRBV5-6 with TRBJ2-7; 8 bases are shared with TRBD1. Germline CDR1 is SGHDT and CDR2 is YYEEEE. The V gene end was trimmed by 3 bases and the J gene end by 4 bases; junction bases not matched to a gene: 3. CDR3 length equals 13 residues. CDR3 protein: CASSSTGAYEQYF. Written as DNA, the CDR3 is TGTGCCAGCAGCTCGACAGGGGCTTACGAGCAGTACTTC. The complete variable domain, with remaining parts taken from reference TRBV5-6 and TRBJ2-7, reads DAGVTQSPTHLIKTRGQQVTLRCSPKSGHDTVSWYQQALGQGPQFIFQYYEEEERQRGNFPDRFSGHQFPNYSSELNVNALLLGDSALYLCASSSTGAYEQYFGPGTRLTVT.

V is TRBV28 and J is TRBJ2-3, with D possibly being TRBD1 (5 bases). V shed 6 bases and J shed 4 bases, with 14 bases lying between them. CDR1 MDHEN and CDR2 SYDVKM come from the germline V gene. This CDR3 is 14 amino acids long. The DNA of the CDR3 is TGTGCCAGCAGGGGTGGAGTAGGGGCAGATACGCAGTATTTT. It yields the protein CASRGGVGADTQYF.

This rearrangement joins TRBV5-4 to TRBJ1-2, with a tentative D call TRBD1 (5 bases). Germline values: CDR1 SGHNT, CDR2 YYREEE (reference sequence). The V end was cut by 3 bases, the J end by 3 bases, with 12 bases between. The CDR3 is 14 residues long. The CDR3 sequence is CASSSDGGDYGYTF. The CDR3 region has the DNA TGTGCCAGCAGCTCCGACGGGGGGGACTATGGCTACACCTTC.

The rearrangement joins TRBV5-1 to TRBJ2-1, with 15 bases that match TRBD2. The V and J ends lost 4 bases and 9 bases, in that order; junction bases with no gene match: 5. CDR1 and CDR2 (germline): SGHRS, YFSETQ. This CDR3 has 15 amino acids. CDR3 DNA: TGCGCCAGCAGCGAGGGACTAGCGGGAGGTATTGAGCAGTTCTTC. Protein product: CASSEGLAGGIEQFF.

This clone was detected a few times. This chain uses TRBV5-4 with TRBJ2-6; TRBD1 agrees at 7 bases. Germline CDR1 reads SGHNT; CDR2 reads YYREEE (reference sequence). The V gene end was trimmed by 5 bases and the J gene end by 4 bases; junction bases not matched to a gene: 6. This CDR3 has 15 residues. CDR3 DNA: TGTGCCAGCAGGACAGGGTCCCTCGGGGCCAACGTCCTGACTTTC. This translates into CASRTGSLGANVLTF.

This chain uses TRBV5-1 with TRBJ2-7; 10 nucleotides match TRBD1. In germline, CDR1 is SGHRS, CDR2 YFSETQ. The CDR3 runs 16 residues. Trimming cost V 1 base and J 2 bases; bases outside gene matches: 6. Written as DNA, the CDR3 is TGCGCCAGCAGCTTGATGGGGGACAGGGGTACCTACGAGCAGTACTTC. Translating it yields CASSLMGDRGTYEQYF.

The chain recombines TRBV28 with TRBJ1-3, with D hard to call. Per germline, CDR1 MDHEN and CDR2 SYDVKM. The V and J ends lost 5 bases and 0 bases respectively, with 11 bases between them. The CDR3 sequence is 15 residues long. The CDR3 region is CASSRVVHSGNTIYF. Here the CDR3 DNA reads TGTGCCAGCAGTCGGGTCGTTCACTCTGGAAACACCATATATTTT.

Written as DNA, the CDR3 is TGCGCCAGCAGCCAAGAATTGGCGGGGGAGACCCAGTACTTC. It is translated as CASSQELAGETQYF. J is TRBJ2-5 and V is TRBV4-3; possibly TRBD2 for D (6 bases). Germline V gives CDR1 LGHNA, CDR2 YSLEER. This CDR3 has 14 amino acids. V lost 0 bases and J lost 5, with 10 bases in between.

The rearrangement uses TRBV7-6 and TRBJ2-7; no reliable D call. The CDR3 is made up of 16 amino acids. CDR1 SGHVS and CDR2 FNYEAQ come from the germline V gene. With 1 base removed from V and 0 bases from J, the gap between germline ends came to 13 bases. CDR3 nucleotides: TGTGCCAGCAGCTTAGGGCCACCGAAGAACTCCTACGAGCAGTACTTC. Its translation is CASSLGPPKNSYEQYF.

This clone was seen many times. The chain has TRBV7-8 and TRBJ1-5, with a tentative D call TRBD1 (6 bases). Germline V CDR1 and CDR2: SGHVS, FQNEAQ. CDR3 size: 15 residues. Between the trimmed V and J ends, which lost 1 base and 3 bases, there was a span of 10 bases. Here the CDR3 reads CASSLGGGYNQPQHF. CDR3 sequence (DNA): TGTGCCAGCAGCTTAGGAGGGGGATACAATCAGCCCCAGCATTTT.

The gene calls are TRBV11-3 and TRBJ2-1; 7 positions agree with TRBD2. This CDR3 comprises 16 residues. Germline V CDR1 and CDR2: SGHNT, YENEEA. The ends lost 0 bases at V and 3 bases at J; junction bases unmatched: 5. The CDR3 DNA reads TGTGCCAGCAGCTTAGACTCGGCTAGCGGCTACAATGAGCAGTTCTTC. Translating gives CASSLDSASGYNEQFF.

The gene calls are TRBV28 and TRBJ2-5; 10 positions match TRBD2. V lost 2 bases to trimming and J lost 4 bases; unmatched junction nucleotides: 7. Germline V gives CDR1 MDHEN, CDR2 SYDVKM. This CDR3 is built from 16 residues. CDR3 amino acids: CASSLTSGKAGETQYF. DNA of the CDR3: TGTGCCAGCAGTTTAACTAGCGGGAAGGCTGGAGAGACCCAGTACTTC.

The chain uses TRBV13 and TRBJ2-7; possibly TRBD2 for D (6 bases). The germline V gene has CDR1 PRHDT and CDR2 FYEKMQ (reference sequence). There are 13 residues in the CDR3. The V end was cut by 5 bases, the J end by 2 bases, with 10 bases between. The CDR3 spells CASSRGTPYEQYF. The CDR3 DNA reads as TGTGCCAGCAGCCGCGGGACTCCCTACGAGCAGTACTTC.

V and J are TRBV21-1 and TRBJ2-7; TRBD2 is taken as the D call from the table, unchecked against the DNA. TRBV21-1 is a documented pseudogene. The CDR3 is 14 amino acids. The CDR3 spells CASSQLTSNYEQYF. The CDR3 region has the DNA TGTGCCAGCAGCCAACTGACTAGTAACTACGAGCAGTACTTC.

The chain is built from TRBV7-2 and TRBJ2-2, with D possibly matching TRBD1 (6 bases). Trimming cost V 4 bases and J 4 bases, with 10 bases left between them. This CDR3 region has 14 residues. CDR1 and CDR2 (germline): SGHTA, FQGNSA. The CDR3 loop is CASSSKQGTGELFF. CDR3 DNA sequence: TGTGCCAGCAGCTCAAAACAGGGCACCGGGGAGCTGTTTTTT.

V usage is TRBV11-2 and J usage is TRBJ1-4; tentative D call: TRBD1 (5 bases). CDR3 length: 14 residues. CDR1 and CDR2 (germline): SGHAT, FQNNGV. V was pared by 1 base and J by 8 bases, with 11 bases between. For the CDR3, the DNA is TGTGCCAGCAGCTTAGTCAGGGTTGGCGAAAAACTGTTTTTT. This sequence encodes CASSLVRVGEKLFF.

The chain joins TRBV30 to TRBJ2-1; D not resolved. CDR3 length: 14 residues. CDR1 is GTSNPN, CDR2 SVGIG, per germline (reference sequence). V lost 0 bases, J lost 6 bases, and 12 bases lay in between. The CDR3 spells CAWSVGFNANEQFF. As DNA, the CDR3 is TGTGCCTGGAGTGTGGGGTTTAATGCCAATGAGCAGTTCTTC. The full variable domain, completed using reference TRBV30 and TRBJ2-1, is SQTIHQWPATLVQPVGSPLSLECTVEGTSNPNLYWYRQAAGRGLQLLFYSVGIGQISSEVPQNLSASRPQDRQFILSSKKLLLSDSGFYLCAWSVGFNANEQFFGPGTRLTVL.

The rearrangement links TRBV6-6 to TRBJ2-1, with 13 bases matching TRBD2. Trimming took 6 bases from V and 6 from J; bases not matched to a gene: 5. CDR3 size: 15 residues. Germline V gene sequence: CDR1 MNHNY, CDR2 SVGAGI (reference sequence). CDR3 sequence reads: CASRRTSGSGNEQFF. As DNA, the CDR3 is TGTGCCAGCAGGAGGACTAGCGGGAGCGGCAATGAGCAGTTCTTC.

The V gene is TRBV6-6, the J gene TRBJ1-4, with D perhaps TRBD1 (6 bases). This CDR3 has 15 residues. V lost 0 bases and J lost 8, with 13 bases in between. CDR1 and CDR2 (germline): MNHNY, SVGAGI (reference sequence). This chain's CDR3 is CASSYSMGAGEKLFF. In DNA, the CDR3 is TGTGCCAGCAGTTACTCGATGGGGGCGGGGGAAAAACTGTTTTTT.

Here the CDR3 DNA reads TGTGCCAGCAGCCCGCTAGGAGGGTCGAACACCGGGGAGCTGTTTTTT. Protein product: CASSPLGGSNTGELFF. This rearrangement joins TRBV7-3 to TRBJ2-2; D may be TRBD2 (6 bases). CDR3 length equals 16 residues. V lost 5 bases and J 0 bases, leaving 13 bases between the germline ends. The germline V gene encodes CDR1 SGHTA and CDR2 FQGTGA.

V and J are TRBV7-9 and TRBJ2-7; 8 bases are shared with TRBD2. V lost 5 bases, J lost 1 base, and 10 bases stayed unmatched. In germline, CDR1 is SEHNR, CDR2 FQNEAQ (reference sequence). The CDR3 is 16 amino acids. The CDR3 DNA follows: TGTGCCAGCAGCCCAAGAAGCGGGAGCACTTCCTACGAGCAGTACTTC. Amino acids: CASSPRSGSTSYEQYF.

Concerning this clone: The DNA is left out, because the CDR3 cannot be placed on it with certainty; the CDR3 is given as TCRdb lists it. V is TRBV25-1 and J is TRBJ2-7; the DNA was not used to check the table's D call, TRBD2. The CDR3 numbers 14 amino acids, ends counted. In germline, CDR1 is MGHDK, CDR2 SYGVNS. The CDR3 loop reads CASSSSGGTYEQYF.